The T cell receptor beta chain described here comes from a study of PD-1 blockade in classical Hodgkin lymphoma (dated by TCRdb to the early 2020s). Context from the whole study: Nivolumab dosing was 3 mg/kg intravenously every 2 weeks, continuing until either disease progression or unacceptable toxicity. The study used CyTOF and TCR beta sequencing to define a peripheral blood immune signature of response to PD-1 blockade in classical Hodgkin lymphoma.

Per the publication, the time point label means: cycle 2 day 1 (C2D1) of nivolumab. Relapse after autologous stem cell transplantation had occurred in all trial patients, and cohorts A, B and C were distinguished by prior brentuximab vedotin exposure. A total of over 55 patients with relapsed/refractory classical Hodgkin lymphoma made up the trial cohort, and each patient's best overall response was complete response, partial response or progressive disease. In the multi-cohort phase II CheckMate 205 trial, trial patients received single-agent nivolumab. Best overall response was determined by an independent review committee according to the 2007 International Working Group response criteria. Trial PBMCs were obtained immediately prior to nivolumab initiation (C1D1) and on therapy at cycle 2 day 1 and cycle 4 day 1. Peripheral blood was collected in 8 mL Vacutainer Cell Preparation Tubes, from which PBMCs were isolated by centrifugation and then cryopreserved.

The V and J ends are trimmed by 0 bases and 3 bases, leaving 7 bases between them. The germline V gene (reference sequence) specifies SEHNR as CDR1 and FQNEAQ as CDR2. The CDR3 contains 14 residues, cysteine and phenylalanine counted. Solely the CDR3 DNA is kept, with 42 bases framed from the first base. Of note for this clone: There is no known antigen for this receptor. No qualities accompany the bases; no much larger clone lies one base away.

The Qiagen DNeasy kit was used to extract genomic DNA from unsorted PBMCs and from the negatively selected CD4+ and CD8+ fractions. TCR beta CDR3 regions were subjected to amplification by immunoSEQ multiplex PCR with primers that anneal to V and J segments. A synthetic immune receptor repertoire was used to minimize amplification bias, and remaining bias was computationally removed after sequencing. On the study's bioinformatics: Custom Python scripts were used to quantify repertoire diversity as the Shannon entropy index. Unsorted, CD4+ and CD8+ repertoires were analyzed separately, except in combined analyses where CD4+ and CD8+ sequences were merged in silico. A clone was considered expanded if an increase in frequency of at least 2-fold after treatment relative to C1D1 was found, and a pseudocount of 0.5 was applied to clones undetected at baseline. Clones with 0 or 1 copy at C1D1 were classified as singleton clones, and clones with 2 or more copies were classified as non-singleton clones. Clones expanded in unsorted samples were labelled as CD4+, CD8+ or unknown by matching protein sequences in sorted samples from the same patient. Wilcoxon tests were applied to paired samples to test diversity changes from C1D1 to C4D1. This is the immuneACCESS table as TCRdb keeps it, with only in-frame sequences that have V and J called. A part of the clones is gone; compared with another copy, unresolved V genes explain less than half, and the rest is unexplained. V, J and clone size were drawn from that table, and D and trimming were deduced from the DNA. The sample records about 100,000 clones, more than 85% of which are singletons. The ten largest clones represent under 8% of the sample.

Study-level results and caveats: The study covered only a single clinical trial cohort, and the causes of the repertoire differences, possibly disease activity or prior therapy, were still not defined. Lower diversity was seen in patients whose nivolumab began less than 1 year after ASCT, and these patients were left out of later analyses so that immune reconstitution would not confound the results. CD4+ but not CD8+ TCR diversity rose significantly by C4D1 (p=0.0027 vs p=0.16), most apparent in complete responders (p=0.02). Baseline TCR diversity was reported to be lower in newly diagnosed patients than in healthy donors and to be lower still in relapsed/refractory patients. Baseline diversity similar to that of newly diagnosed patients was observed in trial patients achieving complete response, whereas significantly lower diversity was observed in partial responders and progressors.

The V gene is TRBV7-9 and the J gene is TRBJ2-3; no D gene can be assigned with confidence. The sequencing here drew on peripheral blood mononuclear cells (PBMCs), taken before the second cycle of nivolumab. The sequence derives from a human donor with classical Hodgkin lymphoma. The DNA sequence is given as TGTGCCAGCAGCTTAGCGGACCCAACAGATACGCAGTATTTT. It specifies CASSLADPTDTQYF. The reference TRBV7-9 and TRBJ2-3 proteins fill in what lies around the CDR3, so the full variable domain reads DTGVSQNPRHKITKRGQNVTFRCDPISEHNRLYWYRQTLGQGPEFLTYFQNEAQLEKSRLLSDRFSAERPKGSFSTLEIQRTEQGDSAMYLCASSLADPTDTQYFGPGTRLTVL.